This T cell receptor (beta chain) was observed in a study of blood T cell repertoires in COVID-19. Study as a whole: Samples of COVID-19 (acute and convalescent) were obtained from the United States, Italy and Spain. The cDNA or gDNA used as material had been derived from T cells, B-cell-depleted T cells, or PBMCs.

The authors' processing: Estimates of nucleated cell counts were drawn from the amplification of reference gene primers. The method was immunoSEQ multiplex PCR; TCRdb's version includes in-frame clones alone and lacks a portion of them. V and J calls and clone size are as listed in that table; D and trimming were resolved from the DNA. The sample has 60,000 or so clones, over 75% seen once. This clonotype was sampled from a man at least 80 years old with acute or convalescent COVID-19. Sequenced: peripheral blood.

The CDR3 DNA follows: TGCGCCAGCAGGGGGGCCCTATCCTCCTACGAGCAGTACTTC. This translates into CASRGALSSYEQYF. The chain combines TRBV5-1 with TRBJ2-7; D might be TRBD1 (6 bases). V gave up 5 bases and J gave up 0 bases, with 12 bases separating them. Germline V lookup: CDR1 SGHRS, CDR2 YFSETQ. The CDR3 contains 14 residues.